These 14 T cell receptor beta chains came from one sample sequenced in a study of cytotoxic CD8 clonotypes in ibrutinib-treated CLL. Using immunoSEQ multiplex PCR, the repertoire was profiled, and TCRdb retains in-frame clones only, with some absent. The sample contains about 330,000 clones, around 66% of which appear only once. The material was PBMCs, obtained after 36 months of ibrutinib treatment. All receptors come from a human donor with chronic lymphocytic leukemia.

The V call is TRBV19, the J call TRBJ2-7; possible D gene TRBD2, 7 bases. Germline CDR1 and CDR2: LNHDA and SQIVND (reference sequence). This CDR3 has 15 residues. V was cut by 4 bases and J by 7 bases, with 20 bases left in between. CDR3 in amino acids: CASSRGGAPPGEQYF. CDR3 sequence (DNA): TGTGCCAGTAGTAGAGGGGGGGCACCACCGGGAGAGCAGTACTTC.

This rearrangement joins TRBV6-5 to TRBJ1-6; TRBD1 is a possible D gene (5 bases). Germline V gene sequence: CDR1 MNHEY, CDR2 SVGAGI. This CDR3 comprises 12 residues. Deletions cut 5 bases from V and 9 bases from J, with 8 bases between. The CDR3 reads CASSQGSSPLHF. The CDR3 DNA reads as TGTGCCAGCAGTCAGGGTAGTTCACCCCTCCACTTT.

This clone was recorded a few times. The rearrangement joins TRBV18 to TRBJ2-3; D ambiguous. Per the germline V gene, CDR1 is KGHSH and CDR2 is LQKENI. V was pared by 5 bases and J by 6 bases, with 9 bases between. The CDR3 extends over 12 amino acids. The DNA of the CDR3 is TGTGCCAGCTCAGCTCGCTGGGATACGCAGTATTTT. As protein: CASSARWDTQYF. The variable domain in full, with the rest retrieved from reference TRBV18 and TRBJ2-3, is NAGVMQNPRHLVRRRGQEARLRCSPMKGHSHVYWYRQLPEEGLKFMVYLQKENIIDESGMPKERFSAEFPKEGPSILRIQQVVRGDSAAYFCASSARWDTQYFGPGTRLTVL.

The V gene is TRBV10-3, the J gene TRBJ2-2; possibly TRBD1 for D (6 bases). The V end lost 4 bases, the J end lost 5 bases, and 20 bases lay between the germline ends. The length of the CDR3 is 17 residues. Germline V gene data show CDR1 as ENHRY and CDR2 as SYGVKD. The CDR3 nucleotides read TGTGCCATCAGTGCGCCCCCCGGGACAAGGGCGACCGGGGAGCTGTTTTTT. Translation: CAISAPPGTRATGELFF.

V usage is TRBV7-9 and J usage is TRBJ2-7; D is unclear. CDR3 size: 15 residues. Trimming took 2 bases from V and 3 from J, leaving 14 bases between them. Germline V CDR1 and CDR2: SEHNR, FQNEAQ (reference sequence). The CDR3 nucleotides are TGTGCCAGCAGCTTAATCAGCGCGCCACTCTACGAGCAGTACTTC. Protein: CASSLISAPLYEQYF.

The chain joins TRBV9 to TRBJ2-1; 8 bases fit TRBD1. Per germline, CDR1 SGDLS and CDR2 YYNGEE. There are 15 residues in the CDR3. V was clipped by 7 bases and J by 0 bases; unmatched bases: 6. The CDR3 is CASSQGTGSYNEQFF. Here the CDR3 DNA reads TGTGCCAGCTCCCAGGGGACAGGCTCCTACAATGAGCAGTTCTTC.

The CDR3 sequence is CASSEEASGQPQHF. In nucleotides, the CDR3 is TGTGCCAGCAGTGAAGAGGCCTCAGGGCAGCCCCAGCATTTT. The chain uses TRBV6-1 and TRBJ1-5; tentative D call: TRBD1 (5 bases). Between the trimmed V and J ends, which lost 1 base and 7 bases, there was a span of 11 bases. The CDR3 runs 14 residues. Germline V gives CDR1 MNHNS, CDR2 SASEGT.

The chain recombines TRBV6-5 with TRBJ1-4; D uncertain. Germline CDR1 is MNHEY and CDR2 is SVGAGI. The CDR3 is made up of 15 amino acids. The V gene lost 0 bases and the J gene lost 2 bases, with 7 bases spanning the gap. The CDR3 DNA is TGTGCCAGCAGTTACTCGTGGGGTACTAATGAAAAACTGTTTTTT. It specifies CASSYSWGTNEKLFF.

The chain combines TRBV6-6 with TRBJ2-7; 10 bases are shared with TRBD1. CDR1 is MNHNY, CDR2 SVGAGI, per germline (reference sequence). The J segment lost 4 bases and the V segment lost 4 bases, leaving 4 bases of the junction unmatched. The CDR3 contains 14 residues. The CDR3 loop reads CASSSTGGFYEQYF. CDR3 in DNA: TGTGCCAGCAGTTCGACAGGGGGCTTTTACGAGCAGTACTTC.

The chain recombines TRBV25-1 with TRBJ2-7; 11 bases agree with TRBD2. Per germline, CDR1 MGHDK and CDR2 SYGVNS. The CDR3 runs 13 residues. J lost 7 bases, V lost 4 bases, and 3 bases had no gene match. The chain's CDR3 is CASSVTSGREQYF. DNA for the CDR3: TGTGCCAGCAGTGTAACTAGCGGGAGAGAGCAGTACTTC.

This sequence joins TRBV9 and TRBJ1-3; tentative D call: TRBD1 (6 bases). The ends were cut back, 4 bases at V and 2 bases at J, with 19 bases in the middle. Looked up from germline, CDR1 is SGDLS and CDR2 is YYNGEE. The CDR3 totals 17 residues. In nucleotides, the CDR3 is TGTGCCAGCAGCCCCTCCGGGTCCACAGGGCCTGGAAACACCATATATTTT. Its protein product is CASSPSGSTGPGNTIYF.

The sample holds a few counts of this clone. The CDR3 here is CASSNDRYEQYF. The CDR3 DNA follows: TGTGCCAGCAGCAATGACCGCTACGAGCAGTACTTC. The rearrangement links TRBV7-3 to TRBJ2-7; D remains unclear. Germline V CDR1 and CDR2: SGHTA, FQGTGA. V lost 5 bases and J lost 3, with 8 bases in between. The CDR3 spans 12 residues.

As regards this clone: Mismatch with germline at one junction end may stem from a read error. J is TRBJ1-5 and V is TRBV15; D gene unclear. CDR3 length: 15 residues. Germline V lookup: CDR1 LNHNV, CDR2 YYDKDF (reference sequence). The CDR3 DNA reads as TGTGCCACCAGCCGAGAGACTAGTAGCAATCAGCCCCAGCATTTT. Its protein is CATSRETSSNQPQHF.

The genes are TRBV28 and TRBJ2-1; tentatively, D is TRBD1 (5 bases). The germline CDR1 and CDR2 sequences are MDHEN and SYDVKM. Deletions cut 7 bases from V and 2 bases from J, with 15 bases between. The CDR3 is 15 amino acids. CDR3 sequence: CASTGAGNPYNEQFF. The CDR3 nucleotides read TGTGCCAGCACTGGTGCAGGGAACCCCTACAATGAGCAGTTCTTC.